The rows below give T cell receptor beta chains drawn from one sample of a study of neurological immune-mediated disorders. TCRdb itself ran the 5' RACE reads through MiXCR, one entry per CDR3 protein. Among around 100,000 distinct CDR3 sequences listed, 11% were seen once. Sequenced input: PBMCs. The receptors derive from a female donor with HTLV-1-associated myelopathy (HAM/TSP). Both conserved end residues are part of each CDR3. D genes are given only for firm matches. The size of a clone is reported for some rows only, either as once, few or many, or as a class for expanded clones.

v_call	j_call	d_call	clone_size	cdr3_aa	cdr3_nt
TRBV7-9	TRBJ2-3	-	many	CASRSSPDTQYF	TGTGCCAGCAGGTCATCTCCCGATACGCAGTATTTT
TRBV15	TRBJ1-1	-	many	CATSRKKGGNTEAFF	TGTGCCACCAGCAGAAAAAAAGGGGGGAACACTGAAGCTTTCTTT
TRBV7-8	TRBJ2-3	-	-	CASSSIPGGASVDTQYF	TGTGCCAGCAGCTCCATCCCTGGGGGGGCTAGTGTAGATACGCAGTATTTT
TRBV2	TRBJ2-7	-	few	CASSVDTYYEQYF	TGTGCCAGCAGTGTAGACACTTACTACGAGCAGTACTTC
TRBV5-1	TRBJ2-2	-	-	CASSLYGQNTGELFF	TGCGCCAGCAGCTTGTATGGACAGAACACCGGGGAGCTGTTTTTT
TRBV5-8	TRBJ2-6	TRBD1	many	CASRDRDRGSNVLTF	TGTGCCAGCAGGGACCGGGACAGGGGGTCCAACGTCCTGACTTTC
TRBV5-1	TRBJ2-4	-	many	CASSLDGASKNIQYF	TGCGCCAGCAGCTTGGATGGGGCTTCCAAAAACATTCAGTACTTC
TRBV6-2/TRBV6-3	TRBJ2-1	-	many	CASSYRGGEQFF	TGTGCCAGCAGTTACAGAGGAGGAGAGCAGTTCTTC
TRBV5-1	TRBJ2-3	-	-	CASSLVSGSTDTQYF	TGCGCCAGCAGCTTGGTTTCAGGGAGCACAGATACGCAGTATTTT
TRBV10-3	TRBJ2-3	-	few	CAISSPARSTDTQYF	TGTGCCATCAGTTCCCCGGCGCGGAGCACAGATACGCAGTATTTT
TRBV20-1	TRBJ1-1	-	many	CSARDRRGGNTEAFF	TGCAGTGCTAGAGATCGCAGGGGCGGGAACACTGAAGCTTTCTTT
TRBV20-1	TRBJ2-7	TRBD1	many	CSARRGRENEQYF	TGCAGTGCTCGAAGGGGGCGTGAGAACGAGCAGTACTTC